The present T cell receptor beta chain was sequenced within a study of blood T cell repertoires in COVID-19. The table came from immunoSEQ multiplex PCR; TCRdb's copy has only in-frame clones and leaves some out. In the table there are tens of thousands of clones, 90% of which are singletons. Trimming took 4 bases from V and 0 from J; bases not matched to a gene: 8. The CDR3 spans 19 residues. Germline V gene data show CDR1 as SGHVS and CDR2 as FQNEAQ. The sample comprised peripheral blood. The chain joins TRBV7-8 to TRBJ2-1; TRBD2 matches at 14 bases. This TCR was sampled from a man aged 60 to 69 with active or convalescent COVID-19. In nucleotides, the CDR3 is TGTGCCAGCAGCTCCCGCGGACTAGCGGGGGGTAGCTCCTACAATGAGCAGTTCTTC. It codes for CASSSRGLAGGSSYNEQFF.